Below, 8 T cell receptor beta chains from the same sample are listed, as sequenced in a study of Graves' ophthalmopathy and Graves' hyperthyroidism. As the template, RNA transcripts were used to amplify TCR beta CDR3 regions. HTBI primers served in a first-round RT-PCR, which a second-round multiplex PCR followed. TCRdb used MiXCR to reprocess the multiplex PCR reads, holding one entry per CDR3 protein. The sample shows about 500,000 distinct CDR3 sequences, 35% to 40% of them seen only once. Sequencing was carried out using peripheral blood or thyroid tissue (not recorded which). The receptors here all came from an adult man with Graves' hyperthyroidism.

V is TRBV12-3 or TRBV12-4 and J is TRBJ1-6, with no clear D. V lost 5 bases to trimming and J lost 7 bases, with 27 bases between them. CDR3 length: 19 amino acids. The CDR3 spells CASSQALPGPPPGNSPLHF. The CDR3 DNA reads TGTGCCAGCAGTCAAGCCCTACCCGGGCCTCCACCCGGGAATTCACCCCTCCACTTT.

In nucleotides, the CDR3 is TGCAGCGCGCAGGGGGGGATGAACACTGAAGCTTTCTTT. Translating it yields CSAQGGMNTEAFF. V usage is TRBV29-1 and J usage is TRBJ1-1; the match to TRBD1 covers 7 bases. CDR1 is SQVTM and CDR2 is ANQGSEA in the germline V gene. The CDR3 runs to 13 residues. J lost 0 bases, V lost 7 bases, and 5 bases had no gene match.

The sample holds a few counts of this clonotype. This rearrangement joins TRBV27 to TRBJ2-7; D uncertain. Trimming took 4 bases from V and 3 from J, leaving 19 bases between them. Per germline, CDR1 MNHEY and CDR2 SMNVEV (reference sequence). There are 16 residues in the CDR3. CDR3 sequence (DNA): TGTGCCAGCAGTTACCGTTTGGGCAGCTACCACTACGAGCAGTACTTC. It specifies CASSYRLGSYHYEQYF.

This clonotype was observed at least ten times. The rearrangement joins TRBV20-1 to TRBJ2-5; D is uncertain. Germline V gives CDR1 DFQATT, CDR2 SNEGSKA (reference sequence). This CDR3 region has 14 residues. Trimming removed 7 bases from V and 2 bases from J, with 17 bases in between. The CDR3 bases are TGCAGTGTCCCTGACCCCCTCGGGCAAGAGACCCAGTACTTC. It encodes CSVPDPLGQETQYF.

The CDR3 DNA is TGCAGCCCTCAGAAGGGCACTGAAGCTTTCTTT. Protein sequence: CSPQKGTEAFF. The chain joins TRBV29-1 to TRBJ1-1, with D hard to call. The ends were cut back, 8 bases at V and 4 bases at J, with 11 bases in the middle. The germline CDR1 and CDR2 sequences are SQVTM and ANQGSEA. This CDR3 is 11 amino acids long.

The rearrangement links TRBV12-3 or TRBV12-4 to TRBJ2-3; 8 bases match TRBD2. J was trimmed by 4 bases and V by 6 bases; bases with no gene match: 12. The CDR3 covers 16 residues. The DNA for the CDR3 is TGTGCCAGCAGCCAAGGGGCCCTACTAGCGGCAGATACGCAGTATTTT. Translating gives CASSQGALLAADTQYF.

The chain links TRBV2 to TRBJ1-5; 12 bases match TRBD1. The germline V gene encodes CDR1 SNHLY and CDR2 FYNNEI. CDR3 length equals 15 residues. V lost 8 bases to trimming and J lost 6 bases; unmatched junction nucleotides: 8. CDR3 sequence: CASGGGTGGLQPQHF. As DNA, the CDR3 is TGTGCCAGCGGGGGTGGGACAGGGGGCCTTCAGCCCCAGCATTTT. Using reference TRBV2 and TRBJ1-5 for the parts outside the CDR3, the full variable domain is EPEVTQTPSHQVTQMGQEVILRCVPISNHLYFYWYRQILGQKVEFLVSFYNNEISEKSEIFDDQFSVERPDGSNFTLKIRSTKLEDSAMYFCASGGGTGGLQPQHFGDGTRLSIL.

This chain links TRBV5-1 with TRBJ1-2, with 10 bases matching TRBD1. CDR3 length: 13 residues. V lost 3 bases, J lost 9 bases, and 5 bases stayed unmatched. The V gene's germline CDR1 is SGHRS and CDR2 YFSETQ. CDR3 amino acids: CASSSGTGASYTF. In nucleotides, the CDR3 is TGCGCCAGCAGCTCAGGGACAGGGGCAAGCTACACCTTC.